This T cell receptor (beta chain) was documented in a study of shared clonotypes between healthy human individuals. Across the whole study: The people who gave samples were a couple of women and three men aged 18 to 49. Notes on the study in general: Several donors shared about 5% of their naive CD4 clonotypes.

Comments on this clone: What it binds is unknown. This specimen includes other DNA sequences encoding the same CDR3.

Sequenced by immunoSEQ multiplex PCR; TCRdb stores in-frame clones only, minus some. Altogether about 1,500,000 clones are present, around 97% being singletons, with the ten largest covering approximately 1.1%. The CDR3 runs 11 residues. Looked up from germline, CDR1 is LNHDA and CDR2 is SQIVND (reference sequence). V was shortened by 4 bases and J by 5 bases, with 5 bases between the two germline ends. Recent vaccinations or acute infections were absent in the healthy HIV-negative adult donors. The V call is TRBV19, the J call TRBJ2-5, with D unclear. The sequencing sample was made of naive CD4+ T cells sorted from blood. The subset is: CD45RA+ positively selected. The receptor comes from a man aged 30-40 years in good health. The CDR3 spells CASSSGETQYF. CDR3 bases: TGTGCCAGTAGTAGTGGGGAGACCCAGTACTTC.